The clone carrying this T cell receptor beta chain was found once. Its antigen remains unidentified. Germline CDR1 reads SGHRS; CDR2 reads YFSETQ. This CDR3 contains 16 residues. V gave up 4 bases and J gave up 0 bases; unmatched junction bases: 6. Controls had myeloablative marrow grafts with methotrexate and calcineurin inhibitor, sampled at 1 year. The data derive from a study of T cells after posttransplantation cyclophosphamide. Study-wide results and caveats: TRB clonality was highly associated with recipient CMV seropositivity and reactivation. Donor CD8+ memory clones often dominated recipient blood repertoires at later times.

Assay used: immunoSEQ multiplex PCR; TCRdb lists only in-frame clones, some missing. The sample holds roughly 10,000 clones, about 90% seen once. Here the sequenced sample was PBMCs, taken 420 to 450 days after allogeneic stem cell transplant with calcineurin inhibitor and methotrexate. This receptor was taken from a male patient in his fifties who received an allogeneic stem cell transplant from an unrelated donor, was CMV-positive, and had chronic GVHD only. These T cells may partly come from the graft donor. The chain combines TRBV5-1 with TRBJ2-1, with 8 nucleotides matching TRBD2. The CDR3 DNA reads as TGCGCCAGCAGCCTTTCGGGGGGGCGCTCCTACAATGAGCAGTTCTTC. It is translated as CASSLSGGRSYNEQFF. The full variable domain, in which reference TRBV5-1 and TRBJ2-1 provide the parts outside the CDR3, is KAGVTQTPRYLIKTRGQQVTLSCSPISGHRSVSWYQQTPGQGLQFLFEYFSETQRNKGNFPGRFSGRQFSNSRSEMNVSTLELGDSALYLCASSLSGGRSYNEQFFGPGTRLTVL.